One and the same sample provided the 3 T cell receptor beta chains below, sequenced in a study of shared clonotypes between healthy human individuals. Generated by immunoSEQ multiplex PCR, the TCRdb table keeps only in-frame clones and is missing some. The table records some 92,000 clones, about half of them present only once. Source material: PBMCs. These receptors were collected from a middle-aged woman in good health. Some clones in this sample may be carry-over from other donors' samples.

This clone was seen only a few times. The chain is built from TRBV27 and TRBJ1-1; the match to TRBD1 covers 7 bases. Germline V gene lookup returns CDR1 MNHEY and CDR2 SMNVEV (reference sequence). V was clipped by 4 bases and J by 3 bases; unmatched bases: 5. This CDR3 is built from 14 residues. CDR3 DNA sequence: TGTGCCAGCAGTTATCGCAGGGGGGACACTGAAGCTTTCTTT. As protein: CASSYRRGDTEAFF.

This clone appeared a single time. The rearrangement links TRBV28 to TRBJ2-7; D is perhaps TRBD1 or TRBD2 (5 bases each). Deletions cut 7 bases from V and 0 bases from J, with 13 bases between. The CDR3 length is 14 residues. CDR1 is MDHEN and CDR2 is SYDVKM in the germline V gene. CDR3 bases: TGTGCCAGCAAGGTAGAGGGGTCCTCCTACGAGCAGTACTTC. It is translated as CASKVEGSSYEQYF.

A note on this clone: With a far larger clone one base away, a read error is the likely cause. This chain connects TRBV5-1 to TRBJ2-2; the D is unclear. CDR1 SGHRS and CDR2 YFSETQ come from the germline V gene. The CDR3 has 16 residues. Trimming cost V 1 base and J 1 base, with 11 bases left between them. The CDR3 is CASSLRARGNTGELFF. The CDR3 DNA sequence: TGCGCCAGCAGCTTGCGAGCTCGCGGGAACACCGGGGAGCTGTTTTTT.